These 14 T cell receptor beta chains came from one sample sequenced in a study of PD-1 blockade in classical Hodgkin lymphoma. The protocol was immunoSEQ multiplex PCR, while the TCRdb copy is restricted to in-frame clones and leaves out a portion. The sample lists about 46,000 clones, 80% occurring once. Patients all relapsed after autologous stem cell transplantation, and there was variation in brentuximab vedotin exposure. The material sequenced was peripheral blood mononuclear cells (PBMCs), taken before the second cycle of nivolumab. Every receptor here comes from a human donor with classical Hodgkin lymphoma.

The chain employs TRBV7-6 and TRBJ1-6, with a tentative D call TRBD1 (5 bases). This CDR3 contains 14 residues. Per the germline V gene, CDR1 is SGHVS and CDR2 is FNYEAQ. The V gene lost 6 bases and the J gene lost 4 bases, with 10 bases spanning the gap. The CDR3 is CASSPGGYNSPLHF. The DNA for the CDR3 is TGTGCCAGCAGTCCTGGGGGTTATAATTCACCCCTCCACTTT.

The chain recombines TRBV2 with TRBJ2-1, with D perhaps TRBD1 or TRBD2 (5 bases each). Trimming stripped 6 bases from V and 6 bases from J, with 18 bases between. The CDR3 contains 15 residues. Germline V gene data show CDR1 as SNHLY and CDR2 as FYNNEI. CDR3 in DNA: TGTGCCAGCAGGCCCAGGGCGGGCCTGGCCAATGAGCAGTTCTTC. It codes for CASRPRAGLANEQFF. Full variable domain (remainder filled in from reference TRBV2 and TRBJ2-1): EPEVTQTPSHQVTQMGQEVILRCVPISNHLYFYWYRQILGQKVEFLVSFYNNEISEKSEIFDDQFSVERPDGSNFTLKIRSTKLEDSAMYFCASRPRAGLANEQFFGPGTRLTVL.

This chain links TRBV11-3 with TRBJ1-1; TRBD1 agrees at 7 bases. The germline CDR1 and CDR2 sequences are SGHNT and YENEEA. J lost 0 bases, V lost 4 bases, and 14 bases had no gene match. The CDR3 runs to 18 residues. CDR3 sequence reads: CASSYSRDSNLMNTEAFF. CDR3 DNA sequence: TGTGCCAGCAGCTATAGCCGGGACAGCAATTTAATGAACACTGAAGCTTTCTTT.

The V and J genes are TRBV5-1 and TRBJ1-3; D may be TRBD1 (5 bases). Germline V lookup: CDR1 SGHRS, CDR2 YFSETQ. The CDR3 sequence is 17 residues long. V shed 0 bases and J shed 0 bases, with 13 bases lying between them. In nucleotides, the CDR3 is TGCGCCAGCAGCTTGGATGGAGGGGTCAGCTCTGGAAACACCATATATTTT. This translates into CASSLDGGVSSGNTIYF.

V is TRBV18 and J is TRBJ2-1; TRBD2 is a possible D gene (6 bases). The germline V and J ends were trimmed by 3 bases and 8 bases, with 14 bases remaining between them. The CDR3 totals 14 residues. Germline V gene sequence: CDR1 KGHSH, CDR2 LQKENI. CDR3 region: CASSPRTGDDEQFF. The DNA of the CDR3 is TGTGCCAGCTCACCCCGGACGGGGGACGATGAGCAGTTCTTC.

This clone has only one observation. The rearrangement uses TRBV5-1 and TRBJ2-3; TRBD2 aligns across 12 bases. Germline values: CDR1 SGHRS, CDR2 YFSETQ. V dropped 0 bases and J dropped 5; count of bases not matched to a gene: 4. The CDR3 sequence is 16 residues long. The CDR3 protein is CASSLASGGAIDTQYF. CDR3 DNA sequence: TGCGCCAGCAGCTTGGCTAGCGGGGGGGCCATAGATACGCAGTATTTT.

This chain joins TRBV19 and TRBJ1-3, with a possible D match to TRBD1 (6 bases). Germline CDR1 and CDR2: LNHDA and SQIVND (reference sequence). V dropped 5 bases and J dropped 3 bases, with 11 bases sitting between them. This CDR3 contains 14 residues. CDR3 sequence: CASSLGQLGNTIYF. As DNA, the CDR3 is TGTGCCAGTAGTCTCGGACAGCTTGGAAACACCATATATTTT.

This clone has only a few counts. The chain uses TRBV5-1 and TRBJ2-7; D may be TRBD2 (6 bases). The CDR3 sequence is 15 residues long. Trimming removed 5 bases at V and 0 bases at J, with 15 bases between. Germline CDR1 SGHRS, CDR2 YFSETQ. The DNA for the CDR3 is TGCGCCAGCAGTGGGGATTGGGGACTCTCCTACGAGCAGTACTTC. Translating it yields CASSGDWGLSYEQYF.

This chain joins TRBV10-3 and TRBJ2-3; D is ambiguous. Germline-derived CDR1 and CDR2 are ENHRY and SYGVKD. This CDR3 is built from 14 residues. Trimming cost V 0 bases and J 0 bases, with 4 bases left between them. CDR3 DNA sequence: TGTGCCATCAGTGAGTCGGGGAGCACAGATACGCAGTATTTT. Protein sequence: CAISESGSTDTQYF.

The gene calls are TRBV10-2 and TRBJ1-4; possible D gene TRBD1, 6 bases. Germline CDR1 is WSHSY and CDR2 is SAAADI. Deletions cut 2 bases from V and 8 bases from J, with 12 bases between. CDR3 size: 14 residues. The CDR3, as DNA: TGCGCCAGCAGTGAGACAGGGCGAGACGAAAAACTGTTTTTT. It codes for CASSETGRDEKLFF.

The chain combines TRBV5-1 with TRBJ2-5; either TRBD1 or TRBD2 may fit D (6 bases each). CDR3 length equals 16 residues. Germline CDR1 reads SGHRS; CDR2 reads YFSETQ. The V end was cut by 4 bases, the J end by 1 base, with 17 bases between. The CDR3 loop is CASSPGAQAAQETQYF. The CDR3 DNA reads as TGCGCCAGCAGCCCGGGGGCCCAGGCGGCCCAAGAGACCCAGTACTTC. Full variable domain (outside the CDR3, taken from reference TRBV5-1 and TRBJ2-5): KAGVTQTPRYLIKTRGQQVTLSCSPISGHRSVSWYQQTPGQGLQFLFEYFSETQRNKGNFPGRFSGRQFSNSRSEMNVSTLELGDSALYLCASSPGAQAAQETQYFGPGTRLLVL.

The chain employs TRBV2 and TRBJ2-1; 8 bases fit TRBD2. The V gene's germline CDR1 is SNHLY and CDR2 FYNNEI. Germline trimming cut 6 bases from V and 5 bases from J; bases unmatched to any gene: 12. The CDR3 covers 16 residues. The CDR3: CASRGLGGRPHNEQFF. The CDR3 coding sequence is TGTGCCAGCAGGGGGCTAGGCGGGAGGCCCCACAATGAGCAGTTCTTC.

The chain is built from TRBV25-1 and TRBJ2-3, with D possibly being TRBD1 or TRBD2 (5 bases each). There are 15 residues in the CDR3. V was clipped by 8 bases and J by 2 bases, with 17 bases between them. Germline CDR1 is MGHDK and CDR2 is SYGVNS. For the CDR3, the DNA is TGTGCCAGCGGACCGGGACGGCGATACACAGATACGCAGTATTTT. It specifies CASGPGRRYTDTQYF.

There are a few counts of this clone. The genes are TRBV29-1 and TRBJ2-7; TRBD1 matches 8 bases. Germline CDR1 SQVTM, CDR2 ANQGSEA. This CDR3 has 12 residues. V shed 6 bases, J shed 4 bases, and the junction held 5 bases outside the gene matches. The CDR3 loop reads CSVRQGIYEQYF. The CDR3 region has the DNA TGCAGCGTGCGACAGGGGATATACGAGCAGTACTTC.